This entry is about one TCR beta chain. The data originate from a study of blood T cell repertoires in COVID-19. In the study overall: The study drew acute and convalescent COVID-19 samples from the United States, Italy and Spain. The analysed material was cDNA or gDNA that came from T cells, B-cell-depleted T cells, or PBMCs.

From germline, CDR1 is SEHNR and CDR2 FQNEAQ (reference sequence). Trimming pared 3 bases from V and 4 bases from J, leaving 12 bases between. The CDR3 has 15 residues. In the original workflow: Reference gene primer amplification yielded estimated nucleated cell counts. TCRdb's copy holds only in-frame clones and misses some; the assay was immunoSEQ multiplex PCR. V and J calls and clone size are given by that table; D and trimming were obtained from the DNA. The sample includes 150,000 to 200,000 clones, 80% to 90% of them seen just once. The gene calls are TRBV7-9 and TRBJ2-2; no definite D call. This clonotype originated in a man aged 50-60 years with active or convalescent COVID-19. The sequenced sample consisted of peripheral blood. CDR3 coding DNA: TGTGCCAGCAGCTTCCATGAGATCGCCACCGGGGAGCTGTTTTTT. Its protein is CASSFHEIATGELFF.